These 18 T cell receptor beta chains were all obtained from the same sample, sequenced in a study of cytomegalovirus exposure and HLA in healthy donors (TCRdb year 2017). The receptor library was made with the immunoSEQ multiplex PCR assay. For the multiplex PCR, a mixture combining 60 forward primers for TCR Vbeta segments and 13 reverse primers for TCR Jbeta segments was used. In TCRdb, the immuneACCESS table is reduced to in-frame sequences with V and J assigned. These tables do not hold every clone; where another copy was compared, an unresolved V gene accounts for under half, and the others remain unexplained. The sample table shows 150,000 to 160,000 clones, and roughly 83% are seen once. Approximately 7.7% of the sample rests with the top ten. The sequenced sample consisted of PBMCs. Receptor source: a man aged 30 to 39 in good health and CMV-seropositive.

This chain connects TRBV2 to TRBJ2-3; TRBD2 matches at 7 bases. Germline assignment: CDR1 SNHLY and CDR2 FYNNEI. V gave up 8 bases and J gave up 8 bases; unmatched junction bases: 10. The CDR3 consists of 13 residues. CDR3 sequence (DNA): TGTGCCAGCGAGAAGGACCCTAGCGGTACGCAGTATTTT. Translating it yields CASEKDPSGTQYF.

The chain links TRBV4-3 to TRBJ2-1; 7 bases align to TRBD2. The ends lost 0 bases at V and 0 bases at J; junction bases unmatched: 8. This CDR3 is 18 amino acids long. Germline values: CDR1 LGHNA, CDR2 YSLEER. CDR3 sequence: CASSQEGDPGGSYNEQFF. CDR3 coding DNA: TGCGCCAGCAGCCAAGAAGGGGACCCGGGGGGCTCCTACAATGAGCAGTTCTTC.

This clone showed up just once. The chain recombines TRBV2 with TRBJ1-4; the D gene is possibly TRBD1 (5 bases). The CDR3 is 12 residues long. Trimming pared 6 bases from V and 7 bases from J, leaving 9 bases between. Germline CDR1 reads SNHLY; CDR2 reads FYNNEI. CDR3 coding DNA: TGTGCCAGCAGAGGGGATGGTGAAAAACTGTTTTTT. Its protein is CASRGDGEKLFF.

Only a few counts were recorded for this clone. This rearrangement joins TRBV7-9 to TRBJ2-2, with D possibly TRBD1 on 6 matching bases. With 1 base removed from V and 2 bases from J, the gap between germline ends came to 8 bases. The CDR3 consists of 15 residues. Germline V gene sequence: CDR1 SEHNR, CDR2 FQNEAQ (reference sequence). CDR3 DNA sequence: TGTGCCAGCAGCTTAGAACAGGGTAACACCGGGGAGCTGTTTTTT. Translated, it gives CASSLEQGNTGELFF.

Here the CDR3 DNA reads TGTGCCAGCAGCTTAGGTACAGGGGTTGCTATTGGCTACACCTTC. Amino acid sequence: CASSLGTGVAIGYTF. This chain joins TRBV7-9 and TRBJ1-2; 7 bases line up with TRBD1. The CDR3 is 15 amino acids. Germline assignment: CDR1 SEHNR and CDR2 FQNEAQ (reference sequence). V lost 1 base to trimming and J lost 7 bases; unmatched junction nucleotides: 9.

This sequence joins TRBV19 and TRBJ1-5; a weak D match, TRBD1 (5 bases). Germline V gene lookup returns CDR1 LNHDA and CDR2 SQIVND (reference sequence). V was shortened by 4 bases and J by 11 bases, with 12 bases between the two germline ends. This CDR3 has 12 amino acids. This chain's CDR3 is CASSRGGETQHF. In nucleotides, the CDR3 is TGTGCCAGTAGTAGGGGGGGGGAGACCCAGCATTTT.

The chain links TRBV27 to TRBJ1-1, with D possibly being TRBD1 (5 bases). V was shortened by 2 bases and J by 6 bases, with 10 bases between the two germline ends. There are 13 residues in the CDR3. Germline CDR1 is MNHEY and CDR2 is SMNVEV (reference sequence). CDR3 region: CASSLRAGPEAFF. For the CDR3, the DNA is TGTGCCAGCAGTTTAAGGGCAGGGCCTGAAGCTTTCTTT.

This clone showed up just a few times. This sample includes further DNA sequences coding for the same CDR3. The chain is built from TRBV28 and TRBJ2-3; 14 nucleotides align to TRBD2. Germline V gene lookup returns CDR1 MDHEN and CDR2 SYDVKM. The CDR3 is 15 residues long. Trimming cost V 6 bases and J 3 bases; bases outside gene matches: 2. The CDR3 region is CASRRLAGGTDTQYF. CDR3 DNA: TGTGCCAGCAGGAGACTAGCGGGAGGGACAGATACGCAGTATTTT.

The chain links TRBV18 to TRBJ1-4; 7 bases are shared with TRBD1. The CDR3 is made up of 12 amino acids. J lost 13 bases, V lost 5 bases, and 7 bases had no gene match. Germline CDR1 KGHSH, CDR2 LQKENI. The CDR3 spells CASSSGTDPLFF. The CDR3 region has the DNA TGTGCCAGCTCATCAGGGACAGACCCACTGTTTTTT. Supplemented by reference TRBV18 and TRBJ1-4, the full variable domain reads NAGVMQNPRHLVRRRGQEARLRCSPMKGHSHVYWYRQLPEEGLKFMVYLQKENIIDESGMPKERFSAEFPKEGPSILRIQQVVRGDSAAYFCASSSGTDPLFFGSGTQLSVL.

The V gene is TRBV29-1, the J gene TRBJ2-3, with a tentative D call TRBD2 (5 bases). The ends were cut back, 4 bases at V and 3 bases at J, with 17 bases in the middle. Germline V CDR1 and CDR2: SQVTM, ANQGSEA. The CDR3 sequence is 15 residues long. CDR3 in amino acids: CSVVTGSIGTDTQYF. As DNA, the CDR3 is TGCAGCGTTGTTACGGGGTCGATAGGAACAGATACGCAGTATTTT.

Note on this clone: Additional DNA sequences in this sample encode the identical CDR3. The chain recombines TRBV7-9 with TRBJ1-1; D ambiguous. Trimming shortened V by 1 base and J by 1 base, and 4 bases separated the two germline ends. This CDR3 is 13 amino acids long. Germline V gene lookup returns CDR1 SEHNR and CDR2 FQNEAQ (reference sequence). The chain's CDR3 is CASSLGANTEAFF. CDR3 nucleotides: TGTGCCAGCAGCTTAGGAGCGAACACTGAAGCTTTCTTT.

The V and J genes are TRBV9 and TRBJ2-3; perhaps TRBD2 as D (5 bases). There are 14 residues in the CDR3. CDR1 SGDLS and CDR2 YYNGEE come from the germline V gene. The ends were cut back, 4 bases at V and 8 bases at J, with 17 bases in the middle. The CDR3 coding sequence is TGTGCCAGCAGCCGCGCTCCGAGTGAGGGTACGCAGTATTTT. Translating gives CASSRAPSEGTQYF.

The chain couples TRBV7-2 to TRBJ1-5; 10 positions agree with TRBD1. The CDR3 loop spans 15 amino acids. Germline V gives CDR1 SGHTA, CDR2 FQGNSA. The junction had 3 bases not matched to a gene; V was cut back by 5 bases and J by 2 bases. CDR3 region: CASSTDRGRNQPQHF. As DNA, the CDR3 is TGTGCCAGCAGCACCGACAGGGGGCGCAATCAGCCCCAGCATTTT.

This CDR3 is CASSPGQGIAGGEAFF. The DNA for the CDR3 is TGTGCCAGCAGTCCAGGACAGGGAATAGCTGGTGGTGAAGCTTTCTTT. This rearrangement joins TRBV6-6 to TRBJ1-1, with 8 bases aligning to TRBD1. Germline lookup yields CDR1 MNHNY and CDR2 SVGAGI (reference sequence). Germline trimming cut 5 bases from V and 7 bases from J; bases unmatched to any gene: 15. CDR3 size: 16 residues.

This chain connects TRBV7-2 to TRBJ2-7; tentative D call: TRBD1 (6 bases). This CDR3 is built from 14 residues. Trimming removed 5 bases at V and 4 bases at J, with 15 bases between. The germline gives CDR1 SGHTA, CDR2 FQGNSA. The DNA of the CDR3 is TGTGCCAGCAGCCCAACAGGGTTCAAGTACGAGCAGTACTTC. Translation: CASSPTGFKYEQYF.

To note about this clone: This may come from a read error, since a much larger clone is one base off. V is TRBV5-6 and J is TRBJ1-5; D is unclear. CDR1 SGHDT and CDR2 YYEEEE come from the germline V gene. With 1 base removed from V and 5 bases from J, the gap between germline ends came to 4 bases. The CDR3 contains 12 residues. The CDR3: CASSLPDQPQHF. The CDR3 nucleotides are TGTGCCAGCAGCTTGCCAGATCAGCCCCAGCATTTT. Complete variable domain (other parts from reference TRBV5-6 and TRBJ1-5): DAGVTQSPTHLIKTRGQQVTLRCSPKSGHDTVSWYQQALGQGPQFIFQYYEEEERQRGNFPDRFSGHQFPNYSSELNVNALLLGDSALYLCASSLPDQPQHFGDGTRLSIL.

The chain employs TRBV9 and TRBJ2-1; 7 bases are shared with TRBD2. The CDR3 consists of 15 residues. Per germline, CDR1 SGDLS and CDR2 YYNGEE. Trimming removed 4 bases from V and 4 bases from J; junction bases left unmatched: 8. The CDR3 region is CASSLSGQEYNEQFF. The CDR3, as DNA: TGTGCCAGCAGCCTTAGCGGGCAGGAGTACAATGAGCAGTTCTTC.

The J gene is TRBJ1-2, the V gene TRBV6-6, with 8 bases identical to TRBD1. CDR3 length: 15 residues. Germline CDR1 MNHNY, CDR2 SVGAGI (reference sequence). V lost 7 bases and J lost 5; bases outside the gene matches: 12. The CDR3 sequence: CASILGQGEGYGYTF. The CDR3 coding sequence is TGTGCCAGCATCCTCGGACAGGGCGAGGGGTATGGCTACACCTTC.